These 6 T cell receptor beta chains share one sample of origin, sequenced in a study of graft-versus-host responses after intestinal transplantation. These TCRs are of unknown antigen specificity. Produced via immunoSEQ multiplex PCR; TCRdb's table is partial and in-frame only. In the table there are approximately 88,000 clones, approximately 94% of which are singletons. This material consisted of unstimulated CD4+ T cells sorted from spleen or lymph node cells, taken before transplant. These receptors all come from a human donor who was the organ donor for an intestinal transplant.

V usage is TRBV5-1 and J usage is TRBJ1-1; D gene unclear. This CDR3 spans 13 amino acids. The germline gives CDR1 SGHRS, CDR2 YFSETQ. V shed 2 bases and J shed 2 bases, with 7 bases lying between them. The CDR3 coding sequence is TGCGCCAGCAGCTTAGATCAAAACACTGAAGCTTTCTTT. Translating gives CASSLDQNTEAFF.

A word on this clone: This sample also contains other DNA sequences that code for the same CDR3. This chain's CDR3 is CASSYVGQGNSPLHF. The CDR3, as DNA: TGTGCCAGCAGTTACGTAGGCCAGGGGAATTCACCCCTCCACTTT. V usage is TRBV6-5 and J usage is TRBJ1-6; the D gene is possibly TRBD1 (6 bases). CDR3 length: 15 amino acids. The V gene lost 2 bases and the J gene lost 7 bases, with 12 bases spanning the gap. From germline, CDR1 is MNHEY and CDR2 SVGAGI.

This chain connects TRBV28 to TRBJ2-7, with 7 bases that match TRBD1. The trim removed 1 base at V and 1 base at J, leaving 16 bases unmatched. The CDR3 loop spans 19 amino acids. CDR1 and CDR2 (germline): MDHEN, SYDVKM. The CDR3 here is CASSLFAPFTGDDSYEQYF. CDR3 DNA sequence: TGTGCCAGCAGTTTATTCGCCCCCTTCACAGGGGATGATTCCTACGAGCAGTACTTC.

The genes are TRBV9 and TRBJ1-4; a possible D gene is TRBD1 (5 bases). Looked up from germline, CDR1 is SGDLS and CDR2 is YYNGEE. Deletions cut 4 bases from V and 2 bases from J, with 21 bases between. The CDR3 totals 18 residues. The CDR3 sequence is CASSHHWGSGTTNEKLFF. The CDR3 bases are TGTGCCAGCAGCCATCACTGGGGATCGGGGACGACTAATGAAAAACTGTTTTTT.

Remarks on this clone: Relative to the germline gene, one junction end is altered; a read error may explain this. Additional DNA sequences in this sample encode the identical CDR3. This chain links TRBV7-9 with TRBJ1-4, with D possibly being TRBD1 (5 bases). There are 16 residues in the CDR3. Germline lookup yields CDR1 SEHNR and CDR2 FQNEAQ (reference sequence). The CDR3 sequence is CASRQSYLGTNEKLFF. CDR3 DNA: TGTGCCAGCAGACAAAGCTACCTGGGGACTAATGAAAAACTGTTCTTT. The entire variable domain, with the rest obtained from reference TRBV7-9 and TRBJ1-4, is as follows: DTGVSQNPRHKITKRGQNVTFRCDPISEHNRLYWYRQTLGQGPEFLTYFQNEAQLEKSRLLSDRFSAERPKGSFSTLEIQRTEQGDSAMYLCASRQSYLGTNEKLFFGSGTQLSVL.

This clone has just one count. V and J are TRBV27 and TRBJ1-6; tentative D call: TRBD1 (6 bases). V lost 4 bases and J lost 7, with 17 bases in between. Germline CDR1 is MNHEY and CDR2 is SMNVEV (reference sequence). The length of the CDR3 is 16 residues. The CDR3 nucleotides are TGTGCCAGCAGTTCCCAGGTGGGGGGCTTGAATTCACCCCTCCACTTT. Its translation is CASSSQVGGLNSPLHF.